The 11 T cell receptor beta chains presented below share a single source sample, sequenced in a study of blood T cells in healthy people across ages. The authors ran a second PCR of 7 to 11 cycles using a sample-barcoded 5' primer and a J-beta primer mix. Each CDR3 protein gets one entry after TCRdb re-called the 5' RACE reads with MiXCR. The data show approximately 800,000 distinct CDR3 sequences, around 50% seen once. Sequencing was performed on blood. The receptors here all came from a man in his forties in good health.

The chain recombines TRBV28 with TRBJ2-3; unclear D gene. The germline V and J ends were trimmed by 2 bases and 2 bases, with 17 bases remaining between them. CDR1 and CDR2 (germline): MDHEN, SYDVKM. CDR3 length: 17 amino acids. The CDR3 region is CASSLRPDLHYTDTQYF. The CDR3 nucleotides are TGTGCCAGCAGTTTAAGACCCGATCTCCACTACACAGATACGCAGTATTTT.

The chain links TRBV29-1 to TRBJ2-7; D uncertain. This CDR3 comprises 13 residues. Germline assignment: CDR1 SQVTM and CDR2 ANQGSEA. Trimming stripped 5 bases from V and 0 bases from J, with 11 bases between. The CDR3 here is CSVYDRSSYEQYF. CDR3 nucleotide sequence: TGCAGCGTTTATGACCGAAGCTCCTACGAGCAGTACTTC.

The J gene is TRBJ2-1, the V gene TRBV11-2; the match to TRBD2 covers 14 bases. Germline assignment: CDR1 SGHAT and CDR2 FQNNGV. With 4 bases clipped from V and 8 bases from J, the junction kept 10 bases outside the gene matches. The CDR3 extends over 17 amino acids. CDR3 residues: CASSWNPPTSGRDEQFF. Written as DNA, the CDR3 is TGTGCCAGCAGCTGGAACCCCCCGACTAGCGGGAGGGATGAGCAGTTCTTC.

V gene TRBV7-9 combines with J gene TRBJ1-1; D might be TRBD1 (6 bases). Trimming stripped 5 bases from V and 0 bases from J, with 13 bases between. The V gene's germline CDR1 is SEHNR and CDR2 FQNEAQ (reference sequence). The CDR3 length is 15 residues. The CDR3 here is CASSPDDRLNTEAFF. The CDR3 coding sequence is TGTGCCAGCAGCCCGGACGACAGGCTGAACACTGAAGCTTTCTTT.

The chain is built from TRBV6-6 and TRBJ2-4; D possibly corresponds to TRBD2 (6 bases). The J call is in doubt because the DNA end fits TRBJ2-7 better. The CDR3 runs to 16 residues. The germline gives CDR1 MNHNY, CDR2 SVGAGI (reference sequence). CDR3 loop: CASSPGLATKEYEQYF. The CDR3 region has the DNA TGTGCCAGCAGTCCCGGGCTAGCGACCAAAGAGTACGAGCAGTACTTC.

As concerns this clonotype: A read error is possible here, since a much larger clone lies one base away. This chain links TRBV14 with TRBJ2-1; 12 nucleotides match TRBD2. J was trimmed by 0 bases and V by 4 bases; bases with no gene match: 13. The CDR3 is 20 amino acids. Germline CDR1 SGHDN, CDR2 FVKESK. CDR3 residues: CASSPVLAGGIDSSYNEQFF. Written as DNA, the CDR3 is TGTGCCAGCAGCCCCGTGCTAGCGGGAGGGATTGATAGCTCCTACAATGAGCAGTTCTTC.

The CDR3: CASSPGQGIKATNEKLFF. In nucleotides, the CDR3 is TGTGCCAGCAGCCCGGGACAGGGGATAAAGGCGACTAATGAAAAACTGTTTTTT. This rearrangement joins TRBV5-4 to TRBJ1-4; 10 bases line up with TRBD1. CDR1 and CDR2 (germline): SGHNT, YYREEE (reference sequence). V was clipped by 4 bases and J by 2 bases; unmatched bases: 11. This CDR3 region has 18 residues.

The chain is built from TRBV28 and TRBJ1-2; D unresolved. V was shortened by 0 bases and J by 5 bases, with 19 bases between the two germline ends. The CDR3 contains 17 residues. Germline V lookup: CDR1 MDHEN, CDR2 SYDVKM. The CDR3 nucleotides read TGTGCCAGCAGTTTATGGACTTATACGGGAGGTTGTTATGGCTACACCTTC. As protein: CASSLWTYTGGCYGYTF.

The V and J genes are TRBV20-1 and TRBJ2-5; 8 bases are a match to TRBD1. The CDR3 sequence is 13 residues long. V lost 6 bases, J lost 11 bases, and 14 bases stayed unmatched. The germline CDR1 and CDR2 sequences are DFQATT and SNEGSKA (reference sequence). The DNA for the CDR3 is TGCAGTGCCCATCGGACAGGGACGGGGGAGCAGTACTTC. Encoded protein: CSAHRTGTGEQYF.

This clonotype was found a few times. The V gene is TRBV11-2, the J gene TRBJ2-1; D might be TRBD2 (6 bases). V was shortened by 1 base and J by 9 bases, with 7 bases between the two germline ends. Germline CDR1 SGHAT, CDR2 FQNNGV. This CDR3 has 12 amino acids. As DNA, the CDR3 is TGTGCCAGCAGCTTAGTGGGGGGTGAGCAGTTCTTC. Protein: CASSLVGGEQFF.

The CDR3 coding sequence is TGTGCCAGCAGCTTAGCGGGAGCGGGCTCTGGGGCCAACGTCCTGACTTTC. Residues: CASSLAGAGSGANVLTF. The genes are TRBV7-8 and TRBJ2-6; D might be TRBD2 (6 bases). Deletions cut 0 bases from V and 0 bases from J, with 9 bases between. Germline V gene sequence: CDR1 SGHVS, CDR2 FQNEAQ. The CDR3 has 17 amino acids.